This is a list of T cell receptor beta chains from one sample in a study of blood T cell repertoires in COVID-19. The protocol was immunoSEQ multiplex PCR, while the TCRdb copy is restricted to in-frame clones and leaves out a portion. Of 350,000 to 550,000 clones in the sample, more than 80% are singletons; the top ten hold around 1.1%. What was sequenced was PBMCs or T cells enriched from blood (not recorded which). The receptors shown here come from a man aged 30 to 45 who had recovered from COVID-19. Both conserved end residues are part of each CDR3. A D gene is named only where the DNA matches it firmly. Not every row has a clone size; where given, it reads once, few, many or a size class.

j_gene | v_gene | d_gene | abundance | CDR3aa | CDR3nt
TRBJ2-3 | TRBV2 | TRBD2 | once | CASRSGTSGIMSDTQYF | TGTGCCAGCAGGAGCGGGACTAGCGGGATTATGTCAGATACGCAGTATTTT
TRBJ2-1 | TRBV28 | TRBD2 | - | CASSFGLAFNEQFF | TGTGCCAGCAGTTTTGGACTAGCTTTCAATGAGCAGTTCTTC
TRBJ1-2 | TRBV7-2 | TRBD1 | - | CASSSQQGAGYGYTF | TGTGCCAGCAGCTCTCAACAGGGGGCAGGCTATGGCTACACCTTC
TRBJ2-2 | TRBV23-1 | - | - | CASSHIRRGRGPNTGELFF | TGCGCCAGCAGTCATATACGAAGGGGCAGGGGTCCTAACACCGGGGAGCTGTTTTTT
TRBJ2-1 | TRBV5-4 | - | - | CASSRTGHRVDEQFF | TGTGCCAGCAGCCGAACGGGACACCGGGTCGATGAGCAGTTCTTC
TRBJ2-1 | TRBV3-1/TRBV3-2 | TRBD1 | once | CASSMRTGGAHNEQFF | TGTGCCAGCAGCATGCGGACAGGGGGCGCCCACAATGAGCAGTTCTTC
TRBJ2-5 | TRBV5-1 | TRBD2 | once | CASSLASGNQETQYF | TGCGCCAGCAGCTTGGCTAGCGGGAACCAAGAGACCCAGTACTTC
TRBJ2-7 | TRBV10-3 | TRBD1 | - | CAISEVRDREYEQYF | TGTGCCATCAGTGAGGTCCGGGACAGGGAGTACGAGCAGTACTTC
TRBJ1-1 | TRBV5-1 | TRBD1 | - | CASSPTPGQGDDTEAFF | TGCGCCAGCAGCCCGACCCCGGGACAGGGGGATGACACTGAAGCTTTCTTT
TRBJ2-2 | TRBV13 | - | - | CASSDRRLRELFF | TGTGCCAGCAGCGACAGGCGCCTCCGGGAGCTGTTTTTT
TRBJ1-2 | TRBV29-1 | TRBD1 | few | CSVTGDSRYGYTF | TGCAGCGTGACAGGGGATTCCCGCTATGGCTACACCTTC
TRBJ2-7 | TRBV19 | TRBD1 | - | CASSVTGGSYEQYF | TGTGCCAGTAGTGTTACAGGGGGCTCCTACGAGCAGTACTTC
TRBJ2-2 | TRBV6-4 | TRBD2 | - | CASSFTGTSGNTGELFF | TGTGCCAGCAGCTTCACCGGGACTAGCGGGAACACCGGGGAGCTGTTTTTT
TRBJ2-5 | TRBV27 | TRBD2 | - | CASSDLAGGETQYF | TGTGCCAGCAGCGATCTAGCGGGAGGAGAGACCCAGTACTTC
TRBJ2-3 | TRBV18 | TRBD1 | - | CASSPLPGQGLTDTQYF | TGTGCCAGCTCACCTCTCCCGGGACAGGGTCTAACAGATACGCAGTATTTT
TRBJ1-2 | TRBV7-9 | - | few | CASSRTAYGYTF | TGTGCCAGCAGCAGGACAGCCTATGGCTACACCTTC
TRBJ2-7 | TRBV9 | TRBD1 | - | CASSGGQGLVDPYEQYF | TGTGCCAGCAGCGGAGGACAGGGTCTAGTCGACCCTTACGAGCAGTACTTC
TRBJ2-2 | TRBV6-5 | TRBD2 | - | CASSYSTSRSGELFF | TGTGCCAGCAGTTACTCGACTAGCCGTTCCGGGGAGCTGTTTTTT
TRBJ1-5 | TRBV6-2/TRBV6-3 | TRBD1 | - | CASSYRGVAGGSNSNQPQHF | TGTGCCAGCAGTTACCGCGGTGTGGCAGGGGGGAGTAATAGCAATCAGCCCCAGCATTTT
TRBJ2-2 | TRBV5-1 | TRBD1 | - | CASSVAGTGGTNTGELFF | TGCGCCAGCAGCGTTGCCGGGACAGGGGGGACGAACACCGGGGAGCTGTTTTTT
TRBJ1-1 | TRBV3-1/TRBV3-2 | - | - | CASSQEGQTTEAFF | TGTGCCAGCAGCCAAGAGGGGCAGACCACTGAAGCTTTCTTT
TRBJ2-7 | TRBV5-1 | - | - | CASSTTDTREQYF | TGCGCCAGCAGCACCACAGACACTCGCGAGCAGTACTTC
TRBJ2-3 | TRBV4-2 | - | once | CASSQAKPGHRLSSSTDTQYF | TGTGCCAGCAGCCAAGCGAAACCGGGACATCGACTAAGCTCTAGCACAGATACGCAGTATTTT
TRBJ2-5 | TRBV4-2 | - | - | CASSQDLEQETQYF | TGTGCCAGCAGCCAAGATCTGGAGCAGGAGACCCAGTACTTC
TRBJ2-3 | TRBV5-4 | - | once | CASTTQVQGDTQYF | TGTGCCAGCACAACTCAGGTGCAGGGAGATACGCAGTATTTT
TRBJ2-7 | TRBV10-3 | TRBD2 | few | CAISSGTSATEQYF | TGTGCCATCAGCAGTGGGACTAGCGCCACCGAGCAGTACTTC
TRBJ1-1 | TRBV27 | - | - | CASSPRGWTEAFF | TGTGCCAGCAGTCCCAGGGGTTGGACTGAAGCTTTCTTT
TRBJ1-2 | TRBV24-1 | - | - | CATSDGTFYGYTF | TGTGCCACCAGCGATGGGACATTCTATGGCTACACCTTC
TRBJ2-4 | TRBV10-3 | TRBD2 | - | CATLGGGENIQYF | TGTGCCACCCTCGGGGGGGGCGAAAACATTCAGTACTTC
TRBJ2-7 | TRBV7-2 | TRBD1 | - | CASSLTGQISYEQYF | TGTGCCAGCAGCTTAACGGGACAGATCTCCTACGAGCAGTACTTC
TRBJ1-6 | TRBV7-9 | TRBD1 | - | CASSSPTGSSPLHF | TGTGCCAGCAGTTCGCCGACAGGGAGTTCACCCCTCCACTTT
TRBJ1-3 | TRBV7-9 | TRBD1 | - | CASSQARTGNSGNTIYF | TGTGCCAGCAGCCAAGCCAGGACAGGAAACTCTGGAAACACCATATATTTT
TRBJ1-2 | TRBV27 | TRBD1 | - | CASSSGLGTGTNYGYTF | TGTGCCAGCAGTTCAGGACTAGGGACAGGGACCAACTATGGCTACACCTTC
TRBJ2-7 | TRBV28 | TRBD1 | once | CASSLPGTGRQEQYF | TGTGCCAGCAGTTTGCCCGGGACAGGGAGACAAGAGCAGTACTTC
TRBJ1-6 | TRBV6-1 | TRBD1 | - | CASSEQGVSPLHF | TGTGCCAGCAGTGAACAGGGGGTTTCACCCCTCCACTTT
TRBJ2-7 | TRBV9 | - | - | CASSVGGSYEQYF | TGTGCCAGCAGCGTAGGTGGGAGTTACGAGCAGTACTTC
TRBJ2-1 | TRBV3-1/TRBV3-2 | TRBD2 | - | CASSSPGGASYNEQFF | TGTGCCAGCAGCTCCCCGGGGGGAGCCTCCTACAATGAGCAGTTCTTC
TRBJ2-5 | TRBV18 | - | - | CASSTDSKQYF | TGTGCCAGCTCGACGGACAGTAAACAGTACTTC